Listed here is a single TCR beta chain. Its antigen specificity is not known. Base qualities were left out, and no much larger clone turns up one base away. Donors were about 36 systemically healthy Caucasian individuals from Russia aged about 6 to 100 years. Each donor gave 9.5 to 10 milliliters of peripheral blood, drawn into EDTA-treated Vacutainer tubes. Ficoll-Paque density-gradient centrifugation was used to isolate PBMCs, with at least 7 million per sample. Trizol reagent was used to extract total RNA from PBMCs, with at least 5.5 micrograms per sample. For every donor, flow cytometry on a PBMC aliquot measured the percentage of naive CD45RAhigh/CD27high T cells. The sample comes from a study of blood T cells in healthy people across ages (dated by TCRdb to 2014 to 2015). For context, the study as a whole: In model experiments, template switching captured roughly one uniquely barcoded TCR beta cDNA molecule for every two T cells. Using deep sequencing normalized with unique cDNA molecular identifiers, the study measured how TCR beta repertoire diversity changes with age. The donors were divided into four age groups: young (average approximately 17 years), middle-aged (about 41), aged (approximately 64) and long-lived (roughly 82). To avoid experimental bias, donors of different ages were spread randomly across the sequencing lanes. For two donors (one aged 18 to 30 and one aged 80 or older), the study analyzed two additional independent replicas of 1 million unique cDNA reads from the same blood draw. Results the study describes overall, beyond this receptor: Estimates of total diversity based on one million sequenced T cells were considered lower bounds and underestimates. Compared with the aged group, the long-lived group had more naive CD4+ T cells, fewer expanded clones and increased TCR diversity, a pattern suggesting age selection. As age increased, observed TCR beta diversity per million T cells dropped in a roughly linear way, and a significant reduction was already evident by age 40. Because donor CMV infection status was unknown, age-related changes in expanded clonotypes were potentially confounded. Because profiling used bulk unsorted PBMCs, naive and antigen-experienced compartments could not be compared conclusively. A strong correlation was found between observed TCR beta diversity and the percentage of naive T cells measured by flow cytometry.

The library was prepared using 5' RACE. Sequencing instrument: Illumina HiSeq 2500. A second PCR of roughly 7 to 11 cycles was performed with a sample-barcoded 5' primer and a J-beta primer mix. A unique molecular identifier was introduced onto each TCR beta cDNA molecule by a template-switch 5' adaptor carrying 12 random nucleotides. Each sample yielded at least 2.5 million CDR3-containing paired-end reads. The Mint cDNA synthesis kit, primed by a TRBC-specific oligonucleotide, was used to synthesize first-strand cDNA from all RNA. Following uracil-DNA glycosylase treatment, all cDNA underwent a first 18-cycle PCR with the universal primers M1SS and BC2_uni_R. In the source study's methods: For normalization, 1 million high-quality reads, each with a distinct molecular identifier, were randomly selected from each sample. Reads sharing molecular identifiers were discarded rather than binned into consensus sequences. MiTCR, with a Q25 quality threshold and the strictest error-elimination algorithm, was used for CDR3 identification, clonotype clustering and error correction. A nonparametric unseen species model using Euler transformation provided a lower-bound estimate of total TCR beta diversity. Clones were called with MiXCR by TCRdb after fastp trimmed the public reads at Q25, and only in-frame beta chains were retained. Every CDR3 protein is listed once, alongside the most common genes and DNA of its rows. The V and J calls come from TCRdb's annotation, not from the publication. This sample has a few hundred thousand distinct CDR3 sequences in its table, and approximately 47% of those were observed once. The leading ten clones occupy 51% of the sample.

The sample consisted of blood. This TCR derives from a man in his sixties in good health.

The encoded CDR3 is CASTPGGGVGYGYTF. The DNA is as follows: TGTGCCAGCACCCCAGGGGGAGGGGTCGGCTATGGCTACACCTTC. This chain joins TRBV27 to TRBJ1-2, with 7 bases matching TRBD1. V is trimmed back by 7 bases and J by 4 bases, and the junction contains 12 bases that no gene match accounts for. The cysteine opens and the phenylalanine closes a CDR3 of 15 amino acids. Just the 45-base CDR3 DNA is kept, in frame starting at base 1. CDR1 and CDR2 are drawn from the germline V gene (reference sequence): MNHEY, SMNVEV.